This section outlines one T cell receptor (beta chain) sequence together with its context. As yet, its antigen is unknown. The entry originates in a study of T cells after yellow fever vaccination. TCRdb independently ran MiXCR on the 5' RACE reads; one entry per CDR3 protein. The data contain 120,000 or so distinct CDR3 sequences, more than 7.5% of them singletons. Study results and caveats: Subsequent to the booster, the majority of primary-vaccination clones reappeared (under 98% CD4, 85% to 90% CD8).

Trimming took 5 bases from V and 0 from J; bases not matched to a gene: 12. The V gene's germline CDR1 is SEHNR and CDR2 FQNEAQ (reference sequence). The CDR3 is 18 amino acids. The source is a man between 18 and 35 years old who received the YFV17D yellow fever vaccine. The gene calls are TRBV7-9 and TRBJ1-4; 7 nucleotides line up with TRBD1. Specimen: CD8+ T cells sorted from PBMCs, collected on the day of the yellow fever booster vaccination. The CDR3 DNA sequence: TGTGCCAGCAGCCCTATCGACAGGGACTTTGCAACTAATGAAAAACTGTTTTTT. Translation gives CASSPIDRDFATNEKLFF.